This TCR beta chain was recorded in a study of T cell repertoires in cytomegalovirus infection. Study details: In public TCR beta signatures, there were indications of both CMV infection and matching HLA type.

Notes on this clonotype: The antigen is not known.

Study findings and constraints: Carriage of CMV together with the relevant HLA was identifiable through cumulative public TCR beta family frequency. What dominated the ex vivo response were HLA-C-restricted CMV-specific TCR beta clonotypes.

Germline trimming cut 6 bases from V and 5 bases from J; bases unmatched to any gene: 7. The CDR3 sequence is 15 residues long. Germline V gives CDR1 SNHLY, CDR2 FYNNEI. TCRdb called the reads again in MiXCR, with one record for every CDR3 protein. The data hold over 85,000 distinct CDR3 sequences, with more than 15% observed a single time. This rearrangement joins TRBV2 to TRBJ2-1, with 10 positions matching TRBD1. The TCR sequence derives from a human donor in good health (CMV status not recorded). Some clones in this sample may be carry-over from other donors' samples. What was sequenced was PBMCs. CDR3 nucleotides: TGTGCCAGCAGGCAGGGGACAGGGGTAGACAATGAGCAGTTCTTC. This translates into CASRQGTGVDNEQFF. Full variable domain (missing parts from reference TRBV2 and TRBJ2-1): EPEVTQTPSHQVTQMGQEVILRCVPISNHLYFYWYRQILGQKVEFLVSFYNNEISEKSEIFDDQFSVERPDGSNFTLKIRSTKLEDSAMYFCASRQGTGVDNEQFFGPGTRLTVL.